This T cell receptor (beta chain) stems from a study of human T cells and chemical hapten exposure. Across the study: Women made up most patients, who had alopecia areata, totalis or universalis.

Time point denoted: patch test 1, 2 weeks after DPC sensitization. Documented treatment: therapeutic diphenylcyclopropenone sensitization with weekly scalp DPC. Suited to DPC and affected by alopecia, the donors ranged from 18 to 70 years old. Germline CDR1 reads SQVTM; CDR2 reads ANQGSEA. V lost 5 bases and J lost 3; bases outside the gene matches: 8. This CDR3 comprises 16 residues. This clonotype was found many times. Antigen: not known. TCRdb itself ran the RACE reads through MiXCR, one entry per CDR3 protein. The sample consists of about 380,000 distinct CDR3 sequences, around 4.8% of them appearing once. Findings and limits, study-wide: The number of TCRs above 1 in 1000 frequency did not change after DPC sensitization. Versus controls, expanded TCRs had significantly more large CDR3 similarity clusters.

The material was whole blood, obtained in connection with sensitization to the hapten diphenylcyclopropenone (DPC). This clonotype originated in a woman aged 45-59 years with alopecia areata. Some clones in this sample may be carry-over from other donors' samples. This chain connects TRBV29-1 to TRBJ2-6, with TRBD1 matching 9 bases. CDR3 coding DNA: TGCAGCGTTCCGGGACAGGGCCCTTTTGGGGCCAACGTCCTGACTTTC. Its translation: CSVPGQGPFGANVLTF.